Below, 10 T cell receptor beta chains from the same sample are listed, as sequenced in a study of blood T cell repertoires in COVID-19. The repertoire was sequenced with immunoSEQ multiplex PCR; TCRdb's copy has only in-frame clones and lacks some. The sample includes over 250,000 clones, about 87% seen only once; the top ten take 6.3%. The material sequenced was peripheral blood. The receptors derive from a woman aged 50 to 60 with COVID-19, enrolled during active disease.

This clone was detected many times. The chain carries TRBV7-9 and TRBJ2-1, with 16 positions matching TRBD2. The CDR3 runs 16 residues. Per the germline V gene, CDR1 is SEHNR and CDR2 is FQNEAQ (reference sequence). Trimming took 3 bases from V and 15 from J; bases not matched to a gene: 11. The CDR3 loop is CASSFAPGLAGGPAFF. The CDR3 nucleotides are TGTGCCAGCAGCTTTGCCCCGGGACTAGCGGGAGGGCCGGCGTTCTTC.

V and J are TRBV7-2 and TRBJ2-4, with TRBD2 identical over 10 bases. With 5 bases clipped from V and 1 base from J, the junction kept 14 bases outside the gene matches. Germline CDR1 SGHTA, CDR2 FQGNSA. This CDR3 comprises 19 residues. CDR3 loop: CASSARLAGAHMAKNIQYF. The CDR3 DNA follows: TGTGCCAGCAGCGCAAGGCTAGCGGGAGCCCATATGGCCAAAAACATTCAGTACTTC.

This sequence joins TRBV6-1 and TRBJ2-1; 10 bases line up with TRBD2. V was clipped by 5 bases and J by 4 bases; unmatched bases: 5. CDR1 and CDR2 from the germline V gene are MNHNS and SASEGT. The CDR3 contains 15 residues. CDR3 residues: CASSLAGEVYNEQFF. Written as DNA, the CDR3 is TGTGCCAGCAGTCTAGCGGGAGAGGTTTACAATGAGCAGTTCTTC.

The chain employs TRBV27 and TRBJ2-1; D may be TRBD2 (6 bases). CDR1 is MNHEY and CDR2 is SMNVEV in the germline V gene (reference sequence). The CDR3 is 18 amino acids. V lost 3 bases and J lost 0, with 18 bases in between. The CDR3 nucleotides read TGTGCCAGCAGTTTCAGTTCCCCAGGGAGGCCCTCCTACAATGAGCAGTTCTTC. Its protein product is CASSFSSPGRPSYNEQFF.

The chain links TRBV5-1 to TRBJ2-7, with a possible D match to TRBD1 (5 bases). Germline V lookup: CDR1 SGHRS, CDR2 YFSETQ. The CDR3 sequence is 16 residues long. Trimming pared 3 bases from V and 2 bases from J, leaving 18 bases between. The chain's CDR3 is CASSSHLGTGAYEQYF. The CDR3 nucleotides read TGCGCCAGCAGCTCTCACCTAGGTACAGGAGCCTACGAGCAGTACTTC. Full variable domain (missing parts from reference TRBV5-1 and TRBJ2-7): KAGVTQTPRYLIKTRGQQVTLSCSPISGHRSVSWYQQTPGQGLQFLFEYFSETQRNKGNFPGRFSGRQFSNSRSEMNVSTLELGDSALYLCASSSHLGTGAYEQYFGPGTRLTVT.

The V gene is TRBV3-1 (or the pseudogene TRBV3-2), the J gene TRBJ1-6, with D possibly TRBD1 on 6 matching bases. Per the germline V gene, CDR1 is LGHDT and CDR2 is YNNKEL (reference sequence). The CDR3 has 16 residues. V was trimmed by 5 bases and J by 7 bases, leaving 18 bases between them. CDR3 nucleotide sequence: TGTGCCAGCAGCTACGGGACACCAGAGTTAAATTCACCCCTCCACTTT. Amino acids: CASSYGTPELNSPLHF.

The V call is TRBV12-3 or TRBV12-4, the J call TRBJ1-6; D might be TRBD1 (5 bases). The CDR3 runs 13 residues. Between the trimmed V and J ends, which lost 5 bases and 9 bases, there was a span of 11 bases. The CDR3 loop reads CASSPPGRSPLHF. The CDR3 DNA reads TGTGCCAGCAGTCCCCCAGGGCGTTCACCCCTCCACTTT.

The chain carries TRBV15 and TRBJ2-1; possibly TRBD2 for D (6 bases). The CDR3 length is 14 residues. Deletions cut 5 bases from V and 7 bases from J, with 15 bases between. CDR1 is LNHNV, CDR2 YYDKDF, per germline (reference sequence). CDR3 nucleotide sequence: TGTGCCACCAGCCCCGGAGGGGCCCTAAATGAGCAGTTCTTC. It codes for CATSPGGALNEQFF.

This clone was observed once. This chain uses TRBV5-1 with TRBJ2-5; D uncertain. The CDR3 has 11 amino acids. The germline V gene encodes CDR1 SGHRS and CDR2 YFSETQ. V lost 5 bases and J lost 2, with 4 bases in between. The CDR3 sequence: CASRRQETQYF. In DNA, the CDR3 is TGCGCCAGCAGGAGGCAAGAGACCCAGTACTTC.

This sequence joins TRBV27 and TRBJ2-2; TRBD2 matches at 10 bases. The CDR3 is 17 amino acids. V shed 6 bases and J 7 bases; nucleotides not matched to a gene: 14. Germline V CDR1 and CDR2: MNHEY, SMNVEV (reference sequence). CDR3 loop: CASSPDRGLAKGGELFF. The CDR3 nucleotides read TGTGCCAGCAGCCCAGATAGGGGACTAGCGAAAGGCGGGGAGCTGTTTTTT.